The 15 T cell receptor beta chains given below trace back to one sample, sequenced in a study of blood T cell repertoires in COVID-19. Clones were sequenced by immunoSEQ multiplex PCR, and TCRdb holds only the in-frame ones, with some missing. The table includes 190,000 or so clones, roughly nine tenths detected once. The sample taken for sequencing was PBMCs or T cells enriched from blood (not recorded which). The source is a woman under 30 who had recovered from COVID-19.

The gene calls are TRBV12-3 or TRBV12-4 and TRBJ2-1, with a tentative D call TRBD1 (5 bases). Trimming took off 7 bases at V and 9 bases at J, with 10 bases between the two ends. The CDR3 spans 11 residues. The chain's CDR3 is CASNNRGEQFF. In nucleotides, the CDR3 is TGTGCCAGCAACAATAGGGGTGAGCAGTTCTTC.

The V gene is TRBV30, the J gene TRBJ2-3; 9 nucleotides match TRBD2. The CDR3 covers 14 residues. V dropped 3 bases and J dropped 3; count of bases not matched to a gene: 4. Looked up from germline, CDR1 is GTSNPN and CDR2 is SVGIG (reference sequence). CDR3 nucleotide sequence: TGTGCCTGGAGGACTAGCGGCTGGACAGATACGCAGTATTTT. It specifies CAWRTSGWTDTQYF.

The chain combines TRBV4-1 with TRBJ1-1; TRBD1 matches 7 bases. Germline CDR1 and CDR2: MGHRA and YSYEKL. This CDR3 has 13 residues. The V segment lost 4 bases and the J segment 6 bases; nucleotides outside the gene matches: 5. The CDR3 loop reads CASSRVGGAEAFF. CDR3 nucleotides: TGCGCCAGCAGCCGGGTAGGGGGCGCTGAAGCTTTCTTT.

The CDR3 region is CASSQDYTGRPGNTIYF. CDR3 in DNA: TGTGCCAGCAGCCAAGATTACACAGGCCGCCCTGGAAACACCATATATTTT. The chain joins TRBV14 to TRBJ1-3; maybe TRBD1 (5 bases). Germline CDR1 SGHDN, CDR2 FVKESK. The CDR3 has 17 residues. V was clipped by 0 bases and J by 2 bases, with 14 bases between them.

The chain has TRBV11-2 and TRBJ1-1, with no clear D. This CDR3 comprises 13 residues. The germline V gene has CDR1 SGHAT and CDR2 FQNNGV. Between the trimmed V and J ends, which lost 5 bases and 4 bases, there was a span of 11 bases. This CDR3 is CASSPTGGTEAFF. As DNA, the CDR3 is TGTGCCAGCAGCCCCACGGGAGGCACTGAAGCTTTCTTT.

The chain recombines TRBV29-1 with TRBJ1-1; D gene uncertain. V was clipped by 3 bases and J by 0 bases, with 17 bases between them. The CDR3 consists of 16 residues. Germline CDR1 SQVTM, CDR2 ANQGSEA. The DNA for the CDR3 is TGCAGCGTTGAGGGCCCGAGCCCAAGTTTGAACACTGAAGCTTTCTTT. The encoded protein is CSVEGPSPSLNTEAFF.

This clone has a handful of counts. The CDR3 DNA sequence: TGTGCCAGTAGTATTGGGCAGGGGGCCGGGTCCCAGCATTTT. Translated, it gives CASSIGQGAGSQHF. The chain carries TRBV19 and TRBJ1-5; 8 nucleotides agree with TRBD1. The CDR3 extends over 14 amino acids. Germline V gene data show CDR1 as LNHDA and CDR2 as SQIVND (reference sequence). The junction had 9 bases not matched to a gene; V was cut back by 3 bases and J by 11 bases.

This clone was counted a single time. V and J are TRBV6-2 or TRBV6-3 and TRBJ2-7, with D uncertain. This CDR3 contains 11 residues. Germline CDR1 and CDR2: MNHEY and SVGEGT. Between the trimmed V and J ends, which lost 6 bases and 3 bases, there was a span of 6 bases. As DNA, the CDR3 is TGTGCCAGCAGCCCTCACTACGAGCAGTACTTC. Translating gives CASSPHYEQYF.

V usage is TRBV4-2 and J usage is TRBJ2-1; 14 bases fit TRBD2. The CDR3 extends over 16 amino acids. Germline assignment: CDR1 LGHNA and CDR2 YNFKEQ. V was pared by 4 bases and J by 6 bases, with 5 bases of the junction left unmatched. The CDR3 protein is CASSRRTSGGTNEQFF. In DNA, the CDR3 is TGTGCCAGCAGCCGTAGGACTAGCGGGGGGACCAATGAGCAGTTCTTC.

This chain links TRBV2 with TRBJ1-5; 8 bases agree with TRBD1. Trimming removed 6 bases from V and 4 bases from J; junction bases left unmatched: 5. The CDR3 totals 14 residues. Germline CDR1 is SNHLY and CDR2 is FYNNEI. CDR3 protein: CASRDRATNQPQHF. CDR3 DNA sequence: TGTGCCAGCAGGGACAGGGCGACAAATCAGCCCCAGCATTTT.

The chain is built from TRBV9 and TRBJ2-2, with a possible D match to TRBD1 (5 bases). Trimming removed 2 bases from V and 4 bases from J, with 12 bases in between. The CDR3 is 15 residues long. Germline CDR1 is SGDLS and CDR2 is YYNGEE. The CDR3 DNA sequence: TGTGCCAGCAGCGTGCAGGGATTCAGCACCGGGGAGCTGTTTTTT. It is translated as CASSVQGFSTGELFF.

The chain couples TRBV6-5 to TRBJ1-6, with 7 nucleotides matching TRBD1. After removal of 6 bases from V and 5 bases from J, the junction contained 4 bases not matched to a gene. The CDR3 is 14 amino acids. Germline V gene data show CDR1 as MNHEY and CDR2 as SVGAGI. The CDR3 DNA reads as TGTGCCAGCAGCAAACAGGGGAATAATTCACCCCTCCACTTT. Its protein is CASSKQGNNSPLHF.

This clone was observed a single time. The gene calls are TRBV24-1 and TRBJ2-1; TRBD2 matches 12 bases. The CDR3 covers 17 residues. Germline CDR1 is KGHDR and CDR2 is SFDVKD. V was clipped by 3 bases and J by 0 bases; unmatched bases: 2. The CDR3 DNA reads TGTGCCACCAGTGATACTAGCGGGGGGCCCTCCTACAATGAGCAGTTCTTC. It encodes CATSDTSGGPSYNEQFF.

As DNA, the CDR3 is TGTGCCAGCAGCTCTCCGGCTAGCGGGGGCCTCAGCACAGATACGCAGTATTTT. This encodes CASSSPASGGLSTDTQYF. The V call is TRBV28, the J call TRBJ2-3; TRBD2 aligns across 10 bases. J was trimmed by 0 bases and V by 6 bases; bases with no gene match: 12. Germline CDR1 MDHEN, CDR2 SYDVKM. The CDR3 spans 18 residues.

The V gene is TRBV29-1, the J gene TRBJ1-4; TRBD1 might be the D (6 bases). The CDR3 is 15 residues long. V shed 5 bases and J shed 5 bases, with 18 bases lying between them. Germline-derived CDR1 and CDR2 are SQVTM and ANQGSEA. The CDR3 loop reads CSVNYMGATNEKLFF. DNA of the CDR3: TGCAGCGTTAACTATATGGGGGCGACAAATGAAAAACTGTTTTTT.